The 29 T cell receptor beta chains below were found in one sample sequenced in a study of identical twins. TCRdb used MiXCR to reprocess the 5' RACE reads, holding one entry per CDR3 protein. Found here are some 660,000 distinct CDR3 sequences, more than 6.5% of them singletons; the top ten hold 0.8% to 1%. The sample was also reused in another study, on yellow fever vaccine responses in identical twins.

Material: PBMCs. The receptors originated from a young woman in good health.

The V gene is TRBV28, the J gene TRBJ2-2; D gene unclear. This CDR3 has 12 residues. Looked up from germline, CDR1 is MDHEN and CDR2 is SYDVKM. The V end lost 4 bases, the J end lost 8 bases, and 8 bases lay between the germline ends. The CDR3 coding sequence is TGTGCCAGCAGTTCGCAGATGGGGGAGCTGTTTTTT. This translates into CASSSQMGELFF.

Only a few counts were recorded for this clonotype. The chain employs TRBV25-1 and TRBJ2-1; TRBD2 matches at 7 bases. Germline-derived CDR1 and CDR2 are MGHDK and SYGVNS. Germline trimming cut 1 base from V and 8 bases from J; bases unmatched to any gene: 5. The CDR3 has 14 residues. The CDR3 spells CASSEWMGGDEQFF. The CDR3 coding sequence is TGTGCCAGCAGTGAATGGATGGGGGGGGATGAGCAGTTCTTC.

The chain is built from TRBV4-3 and TRBJ2-4, with 7 bases matching TRBD2. The V gene end was trimmed by 2 bases and the J gene end by 6 bases; junction bases not matched to a gene: 7. This CDR3 comprises 15 residues. Germline CDR1 is LGHNA and CDR2 is YSLEER. The CDR3 is CASSQSLRGRNIQYF. The CDR3 DNA is TGCGCCAGCAGCCAAAGCCTTCGCGGGAGAAACATTCAGTACTTC.

This clonotype was seen a few times. The rearrangement uses TRBV2 and TRBJ2-7; 8 positions match TRBD2. Germline CDR1 and CDR2: SNHLY and FYNNEI. Trimming at V came to 0 bases and at J to 3 bases, leaving 7 bases not matched to a gene. The CDR3 loop spans 16 amino acids. The CDR3 bases are TGTGCCAGCAGTGAAGCGGACGGGAGGGTGATCTACGAGCAGTACTTC. Translating it yields CASSEADGRVIYEQYF.

This clonotype came up a few times. The rearrangement uses TRBV5-1 and TRBJ2-7, with a tentative D call TRBD2 (5 bases). The germline gives CDR1 SGHRS, CDR2 YFSETQ. Trimming pared 0 bases from V and 2 bases from J, leaving 9 bases between. The CDR3 is made up of 14 amino acids. CDR3 residues: CASSLEGLTYEQYF. The CDR3, as DNA: TGCGCCAGCAGCTTGGAAGGACTCACCTACGAGCAGTACTTC.

The V and J genes are TRBV5-5 and TRBJ2-5; either TRBD1 or TRBD2 may supply D (6 bases each). The V and J ends lost 4 bases and 5 bases respectively, with 12 bases between them. The CDR3 extends over 13 amino acids. Germline V gives CDR1 SGHKS, CDR2 YYEKEE (reference sequence). CDR3: CASSHTGRETQYF. For the CDR3, the DNA is TGTGCCAGCAGCCATACAGGGAGGGAGACCCAGTACTTC.

This clonotype was observed at least ten times. The chain joins TRBV6-1 to TRBJ2-7, with 7 nucleotides matching TRBD1. The V and J ends lost 6 bases and 4 bases, in that order; junction bases with no gene match: 6. The length of the CDR3 is 13 residues. In germline, CDR1 is MNHNS, CDR2 SASEGT. CDR3 bases: TGTGCCAGCAGCCCCGGGACAGTGTACGAGCAGTACTTC. Amino acid sequence: CASSPGTVYEQYF.

This clonotype was counted between two and nine times. CDR3 DNA sequence: TGTGCCAGCAGTCCGAACTGGGGTGAGCAGTTCTTC. Its translation is CASSPNWGEQFF. J is TRBJ2-1 and V is TRBV27; unclear D gene. Germline CDR1 reads MNHEY; CDR2 reads SMNVEV (reference sequence). V was shortened by 5 bases and J by 9 bases, with 11 bases between the two germline ends. The CDR3 has 12 residues.

The chain couples TRBV7-9 to TRBJ1-1; maybe TRBD1 (6 bases). Germline values: CDR1 SEHNR, CDR2 FQNEAQ (reference sequence). V was cut by 5 bases and J by 0 bases, with 19 bases left in between. CDR3 length: 17 amino acids. CDR3 DNA sequence: TGTGCCAGCAGCCGGTTTGATCGGGGGCAAATGAACACTGAAGCTTTCTTT. Protein product: CASSRFDRGQMNTEAFF.

The V and J genes are TRBV11-2 and TRBJ1-2; 7 bases line up with TRBD1. V lost 4 bases, J lost 7 bases, and 12 bases stayed unmatched. Germline V gives CDR1 SGHAT, CDR2 FQNNGV. CDR3 length: 15 residues. CDR3 nucleotides: TGTGCCAGCAGCTCGAATCCGACAGGGACATTTGGCTACACCTTC. Its translation: CASSSNPTGTFGYTF.

This clonotype was counted only a few times. The chain employs TRBV5-1 and TRBJ2-7; 7 bases fit TRBD2. The V and J ends lost 0 bases and 3 bases, in that order; junction bases with no gene match: 6. This CDR3 contains 15 residues. Germline assignment: CDR1 SGHRS and CDR2 YFSETQ. Here the CDR3 DNA reads TGCGCCAGCAGCTTGGTGGGTACTAGCGTCTACGAGCAGTACTTC. Translated, it gives CASSLVGTSVYEQYF.

Only a few counts were recorded for this clonotype. The CDR3 is CASSQAPPNTGELFF. CDR3 DNA: TGTGCCAGCAGCCAAGCCCCGCCTAACACCGGGGAGCTGTTTTTT. V usage is TRBV4-2 and J usage is TRBJ2-2; D call uncertain. V was shortened by 1 base and J by 2 bases, with 8 bases between the two germline ends. The CDR3 sequence is 15 residues long. Germline V gene sequence: CDR1 LGHNA, CDR2 YNFKEQ.

This clonotype was detected only a few times. Germline is not matched at one junction end, which may reflect a read error. The V gene is TRBV28, the J gene TRBJ2-7, with D possibly being TRBD2 (5 bases). Germline-derived CDR1 and CDR2 are MDHEN and SYDVKM. The CDR3 is 16 residues long. The CDR3 reads CASSHTQSLTNYERYF. In DNA form, the CDR3 reads TGTGCCAGCAGTCATACCCAATCCTTGACTAACTACGAGCGGTACTTC.

The chain combines TRBV10-3 with TRBJ2-1, with D maybe TRBD2 (6 bases). V lost 0 bases to trimming and J lost 8 bases, with 17 bases between them. The CDR3 is made up of 16 amino acids. CDR1 ENHRY and CDR2 SYGVKD come from the germline V gene. This CDR3 reads CAISESGRGKVDEQFF. The CDR3 DNA follows: TGTGCCATCAGTGAGTCCGGTCGGGGGAAAGTTGATGAGCAGTTCTTC.

In DNA, the CDR3 is TGTGCCAGCAGTCCACTTAAGGGACTGGAAAGATACAATGAGCAGTTCTTC. It translates to CASSPLKGLERYNEQFF. The rearrangement links TRBV12-3 or TRBV12-4 to TRBJ2-1, with TRBD2 as a possible D gene (6 bases). This CDR3 comprises 17 residues. V was cut by 5 bases and J by 4 bases, with 21 bases left in between.

The CDR3 region is CSGAGVTDTQYF. CDR3 DNA sequence: TGCAGTGGTGCGGGAGTCACAGATACGCAGTATTTT. The gene calls are TRBV20-1 and TRBJ2-3; 7 bases are a match to TRBD2. The ends lost 7 bases at V and 2 bases at J; junction bases unmatched: 3. Germline CDR1 is DFQATT and CDR2 is SNEGSKA (reference sequence). The CDR3 is 12 residues long.

The sample holds a few counts of this clonotype. The chain combines TRBV29-1 with TRBJ2-5; D gene ambiguous. Germline V gives CDR1 SQVTM, CDR2 ANQGSEA. Trimming removed 7 bases from V and 4 bases from J, with 19 bases in between. This CDR3 contains 14 residues. CDR3 coding DNA: TGCAGCGGGATACGACCCACTGGGCCAGAGACCCAGTACTTC. Its protein is CSGIRPTGPETQYF.

This clonotype was seen many times. The chain carries TRBV12-3 or TRBV12-4 and TRBJ1-1; 8 bases fit TRBD1. The CDR3 covers 16 residues. V was pared by 4 bases and J by 6 bases, with 13 bases of the junction left unmatched. This CDR3 is CASSSFSWQGAAEAFF. DNA of the CDR3: TGTGCCAGCAGTTCCTTTTCGTGGCAGGGGGCCGCTGAAGCTTTCTTT.

This clonotype was observed at least ten times. The CDR3 DNA is TGTGCTAGTGGTTTGGGGGGACTAGCGGTCCGCGAGCAGTACTTC. Protein product: CASGLGGLAVREQYF. The chain links TRBV12-5 to TRBJ2-7, with 11 bases aligning to TRBD2. The CDR3 has 15 amino acids. CDR1 LGHNT and CDR2 FRNRAP come from the germline V gene. The trim removed 1 base at V and 6 bases at J, leaving 5 bases unmatched. Looking up the rest from reference TRBV12-5 and TRBJ2-7 gives the full variable domain: DARVTQTPRHKVTEMGQEVTMRCQPILGHNTVFWYRQTMMQGLELLAYFRNRAPLDDSGMPKDRFSAEMPDATLATLKIQPSEPRDSAVYFCASGLGGLAVREQYFGPGTRLTVT.

This clonotype was found many times. This chain uses TRBV29-1 with TRBJ2-7; 9 bases fit TRBD2. The ends lost 2 bases at V and 6 bases at J; junction bases unmatched: 11. The germline V gene encodes CDR1 SQVTM and CDR2 ANQGSEA. The CDR3 contains 15 residues. The CDR3 sequence is CSVEREAGGYAEQYF. The CDR3, as DNA: TGCAGCGTTGAACGTGAAGCGGGAGGCTACGCCGAGCAGTACTTC.

The J gene is TRBJ2-7, the V gene TRBV20-1, with a weak D call TRBD1 (7 bases). The CDR3 totals 16 residues. V lost 6 bases to trimming and J lost 0 bases, with 21 bases between them. Germline-derived CDR1 and CDR2 are DFQATT and SNEGSKA (reference sequence). CDR3 region: CSAHRVTGTYSYEQYF. The DNA of the CDR3 is TGCAGTGCCCACCGCGTGACAGGGACTTACTCCTACGAGCAGTACTTC.

This chain connects TRBV12-3 or TRBV12-4 to TRBJ2-2, with 7 bases fitting TRBD1. CDR3 length equals 14 residues. V shed 7 bases, J shed 2 bases, and the junction held 4 bases outside the gene matches. The CDR3 coding sequence is TGTGCCAGCACTCGGGACAGCAACACCGGGGAGCTGTTTTTT. Its translation: CASTRDSNTGELFF.

This clonotype was found a few times. This chain joins TRBV12-3 or TRBV12-4 and TRBJ2-3, with D perhaps given as TRBD1 or TRBD2 (5 bases each). This CDR3 region has 19 residues. V was clipped by 1 base and J by 0 bases, with 20 bases between them. CDR3 nucleotide sequence: TGTGCCAGCAGTTTAGAGGGCCAGGGTACTGGGGGAAGCACAGATACGCAGTATTTT. It specifies CASSLEGQGTGGSTDTQYF.

This clonotype has more than one count but fewer than ten. This chain links TRBV5-1 with TRBJ2-7, with 12 positions matching TRBD1. Trimming took 2 bases from V and 5 from J; bases not matched to a gene: 8. CDR1 and CDR2 (germline): SGHRS, YFSETQ. The CDR3 extends over 16 amino acids. The CDR3 protein is CASSLYPGQGANEQYF. The CDR3 DNA is TGCGCCAGCAGCTTATATCCGGGACAGGGGGCGAACGAGCAGTACTTC. Variable domain in full (rest from reference TRBV5-1 and TRBJ2-7): KAGVTQTPRYLIKTRGQQVTLSCSPISGHRSVSWYQQTPGQGLQFLFEYFSETQRNKGNFPGRFSGRQFSNSRSEMNVSTLELGDSALYLCASSLYPGQGANEQYFGPGTRLTVT.

This chain joins TRBV11-2 and TRBJ2-1; D is ambiguous. The CDR3 consists of 15 residues. Germline values: CDR1 SGHAT, CDR2 FQNNGV. The V gene lost 0 bases and the J gene lost 8 bases, with 14 bases spanning the gap. Written as DNA, the CDR3 is TGTGCCAGCAGCTTAGACCCTAGATCATACGATGAGCAGTTCTTC. Its protein product is CASSLDPRSYDEQFF.

This clonotype was found many times. J is TRBJ2-5 and V is TRBV25-1; D gene unclear. This CDR3 is 13 amino acids long. The V end was cut by 6 bases, the J end by 1 base, with 9 bases between. Germline V lookup: CDR1 MGHDK, CDR2 SYGVNS. The CDR3 DNA follows: TGTGCCAGCAGCATAGTCCCCCAAGAGACCCAGTACTTC. Encoded protein: CASSIVPQETQYF.

The chain combines TRBV20-1 with TRBJ2-1; 7 bases are a match to TRBD2. CDR3 length: 14 amino acids. The trim removed 4 bases at V and 7 bases at J, leaving 10 bases unmatched. Germline loops: CDR1 DFQATT, CDR2 SNEGSKA (reference sequence). CDR3: CSATQAGVYNEQFF. CDR3 sequence (DNA): TGCAGTGCTACTCAGGCGGGAGTCTATAATGAGCAGTTCTTC.

The table lists this clonotype with many counts. The chain recombines TRBV7-2 with TRBJ2-5; D is uncertain. Germline CDR1 reads SGHTA; CDR2 reads FQGNSA. This CDR3 comprises 14 residues. Trimming pared 2 bases from V and 3 bases from J, leaving 10 bases between. CDR3 bases: TGTGCCAGCAGCTTACTAACCTACGAAGAGACCCAGTACTTC. It is translated as CASSLLTYEETQYF.

This chain joins TRBV7-6 and TRBJ2-7, with D possibly TRBD1 on 6 matching bases. This CDR3 spans 16 amino acids. CDR1 is SGHVS, CDR2 FNYEAQ, per germline. Trimming removed 5 bases from V and 5 bases from J, with 22 bases in between. CDR3 sequence reads: CASSLGGQGRMDEQYF. CDR3 in DNA: TGTGCCAGCAGCCTGGGCGGGCAGGGGAGAATGGACGAGCAGTACTTC. Combining the CDR3 with reference TRBV7-6 and TRBJ2-7 gives the whole variable domain GAGVSQSPRYKVTKRGQDVALRCDPISGHVSLYWYRQALGQGPEFLTYFNYEAQQDKSGLPNDRFSAERPEGSISTLTIQRTEQRDSAMYRCASSLGGQGRMDEQYFGPGTRLTVT.